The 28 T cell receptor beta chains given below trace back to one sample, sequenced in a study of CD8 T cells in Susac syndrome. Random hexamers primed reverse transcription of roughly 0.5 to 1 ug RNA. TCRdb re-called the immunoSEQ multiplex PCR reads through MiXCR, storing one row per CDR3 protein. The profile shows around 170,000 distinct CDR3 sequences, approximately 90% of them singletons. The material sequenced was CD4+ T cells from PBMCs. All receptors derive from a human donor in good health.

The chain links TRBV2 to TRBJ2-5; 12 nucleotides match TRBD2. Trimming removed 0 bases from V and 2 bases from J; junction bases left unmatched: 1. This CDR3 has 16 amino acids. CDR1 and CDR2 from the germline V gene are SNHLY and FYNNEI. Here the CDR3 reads CASSEALAGGQETQYF. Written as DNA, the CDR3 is TGTGCCAGCAGTGAAGCCCTAGCGGGGGGGCAAGAGACCCAGTACTTC.

Written as DNA, the CDR3 is TGTGCCAGCAGTCAACCGGGACAGGGGAATGGCTACACCTTC. Protein sequence: CASSQPGQGNGYTF. The chain joins TRBV28 to TRBJ1-2, with 10 positions matching TRBD1. Unmatched junction bases numbered 6, after V lost 5 bases and J lost 6 bases. In germline, CDR1 is MDHEN, CDR2 SYDVKM. The CDR3 runs 14 residues.

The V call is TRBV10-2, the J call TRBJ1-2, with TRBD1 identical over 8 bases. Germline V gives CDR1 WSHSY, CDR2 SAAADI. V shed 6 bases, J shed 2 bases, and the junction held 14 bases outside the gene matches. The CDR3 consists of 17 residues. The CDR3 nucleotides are TGCGCCAGCAGAGATCCCTCGAGGACAGGGCGCAACTATGGCTACACCTTC. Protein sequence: CASRDPSRTGRNYGYTF.

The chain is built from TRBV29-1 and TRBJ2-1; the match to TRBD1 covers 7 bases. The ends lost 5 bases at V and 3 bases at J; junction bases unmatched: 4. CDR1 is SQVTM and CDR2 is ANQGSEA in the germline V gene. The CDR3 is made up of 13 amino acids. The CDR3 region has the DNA TGCAGCGTTCTTCGACAGGGCTACAATGAGCAGTTCTTC. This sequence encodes CSVLRQGYNEQFF.

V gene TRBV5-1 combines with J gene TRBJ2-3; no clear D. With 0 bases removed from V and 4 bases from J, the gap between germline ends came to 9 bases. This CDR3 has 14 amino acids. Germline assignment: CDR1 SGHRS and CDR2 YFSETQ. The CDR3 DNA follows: TGCGCCAGCAGCTTGGTAGTAGCAGCAGATACGCAGTATTTT. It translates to CASSLVVAADTQYF. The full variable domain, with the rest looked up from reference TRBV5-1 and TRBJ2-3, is KAGVTQTPRYLIKTRGQQVTLSCSPISGHRSVSWYQQTPGQGLQFLFEYFSETQRNKGNFPGRFSGRQFSNSRSEMNVSTLELGDSALYLCASSLVVAADTQYFGPGTRLTVL.

Here the CDR3 DNA reads TGTGCCAGCAGCTTGCCTGGGGGTTCACCCCTCCACTTT. The encoded protein is CASSLPGGSPLHF. This rearrangement joins TRBV7-2 to TRBJ1-6; possibly TRBD1 for D (5 bases). The CDR3 contains 13 residues. Germline lookup yields CDR1 SGHTA and CDR2 FQGNSA. The germline V and J ends were trimmed by 3 bases and 9 bases, with 9 bases remaining between them.

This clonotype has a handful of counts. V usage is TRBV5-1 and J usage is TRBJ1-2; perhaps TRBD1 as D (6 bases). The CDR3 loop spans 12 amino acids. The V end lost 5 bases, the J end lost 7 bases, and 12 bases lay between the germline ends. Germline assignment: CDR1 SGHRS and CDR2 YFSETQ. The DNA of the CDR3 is TGCGCCAGCAGTTCGCAGGGGAGTGGCTACACCTTC. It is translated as CASSSQGSGYTF.

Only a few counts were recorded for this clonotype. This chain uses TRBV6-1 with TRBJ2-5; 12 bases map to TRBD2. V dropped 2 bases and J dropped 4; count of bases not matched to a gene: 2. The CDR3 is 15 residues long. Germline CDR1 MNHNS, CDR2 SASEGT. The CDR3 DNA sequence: TGTGCCAGCAGTGAACTAGCGGGAGGGCCAGAGACCCAGTACTTC. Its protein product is CASSELAGGPETQYF.

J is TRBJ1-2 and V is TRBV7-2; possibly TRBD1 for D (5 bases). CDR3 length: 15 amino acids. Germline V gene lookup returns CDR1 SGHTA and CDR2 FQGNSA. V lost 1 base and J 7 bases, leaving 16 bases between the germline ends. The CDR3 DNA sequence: TGTGCCAGCAGCTTAGGCGCAGGGCAAGAGTTTGGCTACACCTTC. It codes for CASSLGAGQEFGYTF.

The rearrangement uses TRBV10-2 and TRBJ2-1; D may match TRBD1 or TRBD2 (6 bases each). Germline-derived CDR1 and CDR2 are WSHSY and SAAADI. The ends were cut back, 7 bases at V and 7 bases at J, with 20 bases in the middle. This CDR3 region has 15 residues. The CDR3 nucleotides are TGCGCCAGCAAGCCGGGGGACACCCGGGGGAATGAGCAGTTCTTC. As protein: CASKPGDTRGNEQFF.

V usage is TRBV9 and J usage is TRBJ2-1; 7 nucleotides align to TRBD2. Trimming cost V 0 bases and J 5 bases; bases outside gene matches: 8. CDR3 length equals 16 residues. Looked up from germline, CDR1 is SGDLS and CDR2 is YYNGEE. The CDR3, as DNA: TGTGCCAGCAGCGTAGAAGCGGGACTCTTTAACAATGAGCAGTTCTTC. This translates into CASSVEAGLFNNEQFF.

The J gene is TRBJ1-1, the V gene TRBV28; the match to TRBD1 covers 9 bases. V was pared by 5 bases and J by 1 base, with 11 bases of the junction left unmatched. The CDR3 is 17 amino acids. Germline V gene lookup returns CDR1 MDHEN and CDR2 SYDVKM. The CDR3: CASSSVPGQGWNTEAFF. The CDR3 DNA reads TGTGCCAGCAGTAGTGTCCCGGGACAGGGATGGAACACTGAAGCTTTCTTT.

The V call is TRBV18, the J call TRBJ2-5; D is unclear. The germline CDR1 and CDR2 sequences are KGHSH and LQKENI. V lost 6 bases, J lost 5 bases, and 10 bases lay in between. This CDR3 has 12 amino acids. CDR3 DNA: TGTGCCAGCTCGCCCGGCCCGGAGACCCAGTACTTC. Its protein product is CASSPGPETQYF.

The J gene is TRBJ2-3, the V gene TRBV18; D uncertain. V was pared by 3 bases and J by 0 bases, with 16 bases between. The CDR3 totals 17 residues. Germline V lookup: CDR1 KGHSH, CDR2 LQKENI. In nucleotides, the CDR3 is TGTGCCAGCTCACCGTTGTTCGCCACCACTAGCACAGATACGCAGTATTTT. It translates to CASSPLFATTSTDTQYF.

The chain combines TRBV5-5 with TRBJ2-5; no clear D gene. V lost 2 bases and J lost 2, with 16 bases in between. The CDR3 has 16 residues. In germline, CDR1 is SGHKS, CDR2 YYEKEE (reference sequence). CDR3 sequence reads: CASSFIPDTTQETQYF. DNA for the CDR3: TGTGCCAGCAGCTTTATCCCCGACACCACTCAAGAGACCCAGTACTTC. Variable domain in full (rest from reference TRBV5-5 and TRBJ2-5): DAGVTQSPTHLIKTRGQQVTLRCSPISGHKSVSWYQQVLGQGPQFIFQYYEKEERGRGNFPDRFSARQFPNYSSELNVNALLLGDSALYLCASSFIPDTTQETQYFGPGTRLLVL.

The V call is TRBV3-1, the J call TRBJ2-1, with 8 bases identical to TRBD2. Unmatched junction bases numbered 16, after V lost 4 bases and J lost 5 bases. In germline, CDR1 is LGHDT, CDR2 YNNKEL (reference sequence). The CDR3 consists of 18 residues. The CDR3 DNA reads TGTGCCAGCAGCCTTTTAGCGGGAATGGTGCCTGTCGACAATGAGCAGTTCTTC. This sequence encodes CASSLLAGMVPVDNEQFF.

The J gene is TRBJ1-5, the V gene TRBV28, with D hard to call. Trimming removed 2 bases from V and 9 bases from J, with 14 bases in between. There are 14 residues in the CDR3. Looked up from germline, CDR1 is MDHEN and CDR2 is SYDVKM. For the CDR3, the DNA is TGTGCCAGCAGTTTAGTTGGGCGCGGACGGCCCCAGCATTTT. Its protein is CASSLVGRGRPQHF. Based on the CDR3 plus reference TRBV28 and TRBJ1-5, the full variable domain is DVKVTQSSRYLVKRTGEKVFLECVQDMDHENMFWYRQDPGLGLRLIYFSYDVKMKEKGDIPEGYSVSREKKERFSLILESASTNQTSMYLCASSLVGRGRPQHFGDGTRLSIL.

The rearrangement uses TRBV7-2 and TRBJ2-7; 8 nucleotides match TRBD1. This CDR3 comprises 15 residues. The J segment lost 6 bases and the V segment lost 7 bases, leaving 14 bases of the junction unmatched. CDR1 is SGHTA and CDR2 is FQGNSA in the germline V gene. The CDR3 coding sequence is TGTGCCAGCACCTCCCTAACAGGGGGTGTGGGCGAGCAGTACTTC. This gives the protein CASTSLTGGVGEQYF.

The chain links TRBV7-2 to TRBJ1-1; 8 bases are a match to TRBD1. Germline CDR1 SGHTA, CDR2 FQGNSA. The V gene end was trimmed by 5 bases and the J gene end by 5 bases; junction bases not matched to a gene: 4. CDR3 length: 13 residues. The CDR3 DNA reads TGTGCCAGCAGCCCCGGACAGGGAACTGAAGCTTTCTTT. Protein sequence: CASSPGQGTEAFF.

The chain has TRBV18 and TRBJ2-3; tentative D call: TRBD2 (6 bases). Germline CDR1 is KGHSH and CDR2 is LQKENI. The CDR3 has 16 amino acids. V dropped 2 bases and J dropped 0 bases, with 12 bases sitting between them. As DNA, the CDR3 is TGTGCCAGCTCACCAACACTAGCTCGGAGCACAGATACGCAGTATTTT. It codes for CASSPTLARSTDTQYF.

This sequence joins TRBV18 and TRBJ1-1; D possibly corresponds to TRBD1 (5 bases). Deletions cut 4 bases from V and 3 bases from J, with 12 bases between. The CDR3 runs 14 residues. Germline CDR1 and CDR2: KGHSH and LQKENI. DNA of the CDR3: TGTGCCAGCTCACAGGGGATGGGGGACACTGAAGCTTTCTTT. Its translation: CASSQGMGDTEAFF. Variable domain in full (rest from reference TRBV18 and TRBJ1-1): NAGVMQNPRHLVRRRGQEARLRCSPMKGHSHVYWYRQLPEEGLKFMVYLQKENIIDESGMPKERFSAEFPKEGPSILRIQQVVRGDSAAYFCASSQGMGDTEAFFGQGTRLTVV.

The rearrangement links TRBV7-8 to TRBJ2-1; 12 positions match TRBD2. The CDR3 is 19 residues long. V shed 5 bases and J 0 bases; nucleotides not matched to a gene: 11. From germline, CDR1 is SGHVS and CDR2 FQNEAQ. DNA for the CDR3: TGTGCCAGCAGCCCGACTAGCGGGGGCCGAAGAAGCTCCTACAATGAGCAGTTCTTC. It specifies CASSPTSGGRRSSYNEQFF.

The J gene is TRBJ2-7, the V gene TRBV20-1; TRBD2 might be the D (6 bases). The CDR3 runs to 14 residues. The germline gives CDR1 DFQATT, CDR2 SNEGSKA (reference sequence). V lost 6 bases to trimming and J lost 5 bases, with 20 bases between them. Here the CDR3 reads CSAPERRGGDEQYF. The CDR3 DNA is TGCAGTGCCCCCGAGCGGAGGGGAGGTGACGAGCAGTACTTC.

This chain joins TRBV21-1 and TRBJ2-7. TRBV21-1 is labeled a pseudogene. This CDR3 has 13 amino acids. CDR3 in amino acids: CASTTGITYEQYF. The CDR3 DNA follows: TGTGCCAGCACCACGGGGATCACATACGAGCAGTACTTC.

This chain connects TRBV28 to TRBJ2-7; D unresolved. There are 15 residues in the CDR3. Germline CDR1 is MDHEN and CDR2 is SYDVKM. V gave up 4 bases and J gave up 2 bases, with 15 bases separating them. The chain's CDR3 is CASSSGTASAYEQYF. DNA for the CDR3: TGTGCCAGCAGTTCCGGCACGGCTAGTGCCTACGAGCAGTACTTC.

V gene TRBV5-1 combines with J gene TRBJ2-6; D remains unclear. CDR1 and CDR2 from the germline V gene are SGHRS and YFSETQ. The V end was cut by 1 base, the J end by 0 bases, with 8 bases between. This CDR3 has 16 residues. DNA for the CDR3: TGCGCCAGCAGCTTGTTGAACCTCTCTGGGGCCAACGTCCTGACTTTC. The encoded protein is CASSLLNLSGANVLTF.

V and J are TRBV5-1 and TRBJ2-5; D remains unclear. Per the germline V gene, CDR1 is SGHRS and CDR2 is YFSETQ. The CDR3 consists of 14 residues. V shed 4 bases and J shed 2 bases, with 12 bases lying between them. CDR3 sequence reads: CASSPDVTQETQYF. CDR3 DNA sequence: TGCGCCAGCAGCCCTGACGTCACTCAAGAGACCCAGTACTTC.

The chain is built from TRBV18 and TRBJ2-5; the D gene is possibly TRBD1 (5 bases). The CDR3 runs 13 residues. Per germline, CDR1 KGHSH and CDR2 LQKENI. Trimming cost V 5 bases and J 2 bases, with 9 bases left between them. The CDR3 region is CASSEQEQETQYF. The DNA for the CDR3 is TGTGCCAGCTCAGAACAGGAACAAGAGACCCAGTACTTC.